A selection of T cell receptor beta chains follows, all from one sample in a study of tumor-infiltrating lymphocytes in primary liver carcinoma. TCRdb reprocessed the multiplex PCR reads with MiXCR, giving one entry per CDR3 protein. Here the sample spans 99,000 or so distinct CDR3 sequences, around 80% being singletons. Specimen: liver tumor tissue from sampling region 3. Source of these receptors: a man aged 35 to 55 with primary liver carcinoma and hepatitis B virus infection. Each CDR3 is given with its conserved first and last residue. Each record gives: J gene, V gene, D gene, clone size, CDR3 protein, CDR3 DNA. A D gene is named only where the DNA matches it firmly. Size is stated for part of the rows, as once, few or many counts, or as a class when the clone is expanded.

j_gene: TRBJ2-5
v_gene: TRBV6-5
d_gene: -
abundance: -
CDR3aa: CTSSYSSSGESQETQYF
CDR3nt: TGTACAAGCAGTTACTCGAGTAGTGGCGAGTCCCAAGAGACCCAGTACTTC

j_gene: TRBJ1-1
v_gene: TRBV29-1
d_gene: -
abundance: -
CDR3aa: CSAGYGLNIEAFF
CDR3nt: TGCAGCGCAGGGTACGGGCTGAACATTGAAGCTTTCTTT

j_gene: TRBJ1-2
v_gene: TRBV6-8
d_gene: -
abundance: -
CDR3aa: CTSSHSASAYRMNYGYTF
CDR3nt: TGTACCAGCAGTCACTCGGCGAGTGCGTACAGGATGAACTATGGCTACACCTTC

j_gene: TRBJ2-1
v_gene: TRBV12-3/TRBV12-4
d_gene: -
abundance: -
CDR3aa: CASSFDEGNEKFF
CDR3nt: TGTGCTAGCAGTTTTGACGAAGGCAATGAGAAGTTCTTC

j_gene: TRBJ2-7
v_gene: TRBV29-1
d_gene: TRBD1
abundance: -
CDR3aa: CSVVPTGPDEQYF
CDR3nt: TGCAGCGTTGTCCCGACAGGGCCCGACGAGCAGTACTTC

j_gene: TRBJ2-2
v_gene: TRBV5-1
d_gene: TRBD2
abundance: -
CDR3aa: CASSGGLLPSPGELFF
CDR3nt: TGCGCCAGTAGCGGGGGACTTCTCCCCAGCCCCGGGGAGCTGTTTTTT

j_gene: TRBJ2-3
v_gene: TRBV10-1
d_gene: -
abundance: -
CDR3aa: CVSSVQGADTEYF
CDR3nt: TGCGTCAGCAGTGTTCAGGGCGCAGATACGGAGTATTTT

j_gene: TRBJ2-2
v_gene: TRBV4-3
d_gene: -
abundance: -
CDR3aa: CASSQYHWTEGYTRELFF
CDR3nt: TGCGCCAGCAGCCAGTATCATTGGACAGAGGGGTACACCCGGGAGCTGTTTTTT

j_gene: TRBJ2-3
v_gene: TRBV10-3
d_gene: -
abundance: -
CDR3aa: CACGNEIDMQYF
CDR3nt: TGTGCTTGTGGTAATGAGATAGATATGCAGTATTTT

j_gene: TRBJ2-1
v_gene: TRBV4-2
d_gene: TRBD2
abundance: few
CDR3aa: CANSQATSGLSSYNEQFF
CDR3nt: TGTGCCAACAGTCAAGCGACTAGCGGGCTCAGCTCCTACAATGAGCAGTTCTTC

j_gene: TRBJ1-1
v_gene: TRBV5-1
d_gene: -
abundance: -
CDR3aa: CASSLAGGPSEAFF
CDR3nt: TGCGCCAGCAGTTTGGCCGGGGGACCCTCGGAAGCTTTCTTT

j_gene: TRBJ2-5
v_gene: TRBV7-9
d_gene: -
abundance: -
CDR3aa: CDNSLEVETQYF
CDR3nt: TGTGACAACAGCTTAGAAGTAGAGACCCAGTACTTC

j_gene: TRBJ2-2
v_gene: TRBV20-1
d_gene: TRBD2
abundance: -
CDR3aa: CSARGTSDTGELFF
CDR3nt: TGCAGTGCTAGAGGGACTAGCGACACCGGGGAGCTGTTTTTT

j_gene: TRBJ2-7
v_gene: TRBV21-1
d_gene: -
abundance: -
CDR3aa: CASNRTPSGTVAREQYF
CDR3nt: TGTGCCAGCAACCGAACTCCCTCGGGGACAGTGGCGCGCGAACAGTACTTC

j_gene: TRBJ2-1
v_gene: TRBV12-3/TRBV12-4
d_gene: -
abundance: -
CDR3aa: CANQFGGGNVQFF
CDR3nt: TGTGCCAACCAATTTGGCGGAGGCAATGTGCAGTTCTTC

j_gene: TRBJ1-4
v_gene: TRBV24-1
d_gene: -
abundance: -
CDR3aa: CATSVPGRGNEKLFF
CDR3nt: TGTGCCACCAGTGTTCCGGGACGGGGGAATGAAAAACTGTTTTTT

j_gene: TRBJ2-7
v_gene: TRBV5-1
d_gene: -
abundance: -
CDR3aa: CASSSAVTGPYEHYF
CDR3nt: TGCGCCAGCAGCTCCGCCGTGACTGGACCATACGAGCACTACTTC

j_gene: TRBJ2-1
v_gene: TRBV11-2
d_gene: TRBD2
abundance: -
CDR3aa: CASSLGLVAGGPYEQFF
CDR3nt: TGTGCCAGCAGCTTAGGTCTAGTAGCGGGAGGGCCGTATGAGCAGTTCTTC